This passage covers 6 T cell receptor beta chains from one sample sequenced in a study of control samples from healthy donors and cancer patients. Repertoires were generated with immunoSEQ multiplex PCR, while TCRdb's copy carries only in-frame clones and drops some. The sample consists of 120,000 to 150,000 clones, around nine tenths of them appearing once. Sequencing was carried out using blood. The receptor source for this set is a man in his thirties or forties in good health.

The chain combines TRBV11-3 with TRBJ1-1; D ambiguous. The V and J ends lost 8 bases and 4 bases respectively, with 8 bases between them. The length of the CDR3 is 11 residues. Germline V gene data show CDR1 as SGHNT and CDR2 as YENEEA. The CDR3 nucleotides are TGTGCCAGCTCCCTCAGCACTGAAGCTTTCTTT. Amino acid sequence: CASSLSTEAFF.

The rearrangement joins TRBV5-6 to TRBJ1-1; D gene uncertain. The CDR3 runs 16 residues. Germline CDR1 is SGHDT and CDR2 is YYEEEE. The V end lost 4 bases, the J end lost 2 bases, and 18 bases lay between the germline ends. The chain's CDR3 is CASSNAWAVHNTEAFF. The CDR3 nucleotides are TGTGCCAGCAGCAACGCTTGGGCCGTACATAACACTGAAGCTTTCTTT.

This chain connects TRBV13 to TRBJ2-7; D may match TRBD1 or TRBD2 (5 bases each). Germline CDR1 PRHDT, CDR2 FYEKMQ (reference sequence). The V end lost 4 bases, the J end lost 2 bases, and 12 bases lay between the germline ends. This CDR3 has 14 residues. CDR3 sequence reads: CASSSPGPTYEQYF. The CDR3 bases are TGTGCCAGCAGCTCCCCGGGACCAACCTACGAGCAGTACTTC.

This rearrangement joins TRBV7-2 to TRBJ1-5; D gene uncertain. Trimming cost V 2 bases and J 0 bases, with 5 bases left between them. The germline gives CDR1 SGHTA, CDR2 FQGNSA. The CDR3 covers 14 residues. The CDR3 spells CASSLSISNQPQHF. In DNA, the CDR3 is TGTGCCAGCAGCTTAAGCATTAGCAATCAGCCCCAGCATTTT.

V and J are TRBV7-6 and TRBJ2-7, with 8 positions matching TRBD1. Germline V CDR1 and CDR2: SGHVS, FNYEAQ. Trimming at V came to 6 bases and at J to 7 bases, leaving 8 bases not matched to a gene. The CDR3 is 13 residues long. The CDR3, as DNA: TGTGCCAGCAGGTCCGGTACAGGGGGGGAGCAGTACTTC. Protein sequence: CASRSGTGGEQYF.

V and J are TRBV11-2 and TRBJ2-7; 14 bases align to TRBD2. The CDR3 runs to 16 residues. Germline lookup yields CDR1 SGHAT and CDR2 FQNNGV. With 5 bases clipped from V and 2 bases from J, the junction kept 5 bases outside the gene matches. CDR3 sequence: CASSPRLAGGTYEQYF. DNA for the CDR3: TGTGCCAGCAGCCCCAGACTAGCGGGAGGGACCTACGAGCAGTACTTC.